A single sample is the source of the 5 T cell receptor beta chains below, sequenced in a study of blood T cell repertoires in COVID-19 (dated by TCRdb to the early 2020s). The library was produced with the immunoSEQ multiplex PCR assay. TCRdb holds this immuneACCESS table with in-frame rearrangements only. Some clones are missing; in checked studies, unresolved V genes explain under half, and the rest has no known cause. The table for this sample lists about 210,000 clones; roughly nine tenths of them were counted only once. The leading ten clones occupy 20% to 25% of the sample. Sequencing was done on a sample of PBMCs or T cells enriched from blood (not recorded which). These receptors were obtained from a woman aged 40 to 49 in a cohort exposed to, infected with or recovered from COVID-19 (not recorded which).

A single count supports this clone. The genes are TRBV7-2 and TRBJ2-1; 7 bases line up with TRBD1. The CDR3 covers 17 residues. V lost 1 base to trimming and J lost 3 bases; unmatched junction nucleotides: 9. Germline lookup yields CDR1 SGHTA and CDR2 FQGNSA. The CDR3 coding sequence is TGTGCCAGCAGCTTAGGACCAGGGACAGCAGTCTACAATGAGCAGTTCTTC. Translation gives CASSLGPGTAVYNEQFF.

The V gene is TRBV4-1, the J gene TRBJ1-2; D is perhaps TRBD1 (5 bases). This CDR3 is 14 amino acids long. Trimming cost V 5 bases and J 4 bases, with 14 bases left between them. CDR1 is MGHRA and CDR2 is YSYEKL in the germline V gene. This CDR3 reads CASSSPGSAYGYTF. CDR3 DNA: TGCGCCAGCAGCTCCCCAGGGTCGGCCTATGGCTACACCTTC.

This clone has only a few counts. CDR3 nucleotides: TGTGCCAGCAGTTACTCTAGCGGGAGTGTCTACGAGCAGTACTTC. It is translated as CASSYSSGSVYEQYF. The chain has TRBV6-2 or TRBV6-3 and TRBJ2-7, with 9 positions matching TRBD2. The CDR3 is 15 residues long. Germline-derived CDR1 and CDR2 are MNHEY and SVGEGT. The V segment lost 0 bases and the J segment 3 bases; nucleotides outside the gene matches: 3.

V is TRBV7-2 and J is TRBJ2-1; TRBD2 agrees at 7 bases. V shed 5 bases and J 1 base; nucleotides not matched to a gene: 5. The CDR3 length is 15 residues. Looked up from germline, CDR1 is SGHTA and CDR2 is FQGNSA. The CDR3 region is CASSLLADSYNEQFF. The DNA for the CDR3 is TGTGCCAGCAGCCTCCTAGCGGATTCCTACAATGAGCAGTTCTTC.

The gene calls are TRBV7-9 and TRBJ2-3; 13 bases agree with TRBD2. CDR3 length equals 18 residues. Germline CDR1 SEHNR, CDR2 FQNEAQ (reference sequence). The V gene end was trimmed by 5 bases and the J gene end by 1 base; junction bases not matched to a gene: 9. The CDR3 bases are TGTGCCAGCAGCAAAGGACTAGCGGGAGTTTCGGGCACAGATACGCAGTATTTT. This translates into CASSKGLAGVSGTDTQYF.